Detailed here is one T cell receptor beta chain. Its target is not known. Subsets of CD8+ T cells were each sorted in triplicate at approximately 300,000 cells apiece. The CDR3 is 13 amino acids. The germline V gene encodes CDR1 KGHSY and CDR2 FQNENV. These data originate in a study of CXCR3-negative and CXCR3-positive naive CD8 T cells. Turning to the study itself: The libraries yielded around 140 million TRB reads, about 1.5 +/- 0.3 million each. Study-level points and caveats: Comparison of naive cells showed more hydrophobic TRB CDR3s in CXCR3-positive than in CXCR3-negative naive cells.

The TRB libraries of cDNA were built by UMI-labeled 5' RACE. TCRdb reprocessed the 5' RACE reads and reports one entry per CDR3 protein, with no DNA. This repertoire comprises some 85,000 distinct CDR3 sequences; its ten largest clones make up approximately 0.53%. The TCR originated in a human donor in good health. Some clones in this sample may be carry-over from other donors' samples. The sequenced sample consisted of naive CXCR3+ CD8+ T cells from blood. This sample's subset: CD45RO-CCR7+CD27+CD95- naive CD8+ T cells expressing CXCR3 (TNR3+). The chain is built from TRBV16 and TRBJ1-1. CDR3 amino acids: CASSPMRGEEAFF.